This T cell receptor (beta chain) stems from a study of T-cell reconstitution after alpha-beta-depleted transplantation in children. This clonotype was picked up many times. Library preparation (for TCRbeta) was performed with unique molecular identifiers. One entry per CDR3 protein results from TCRdb running MiXCR on the PCR reads. The table includes 800,000 to 1,000,000 distinct CDR3 sequences, about 29% detected once. The CDR3 has 15 residues. With V trimmed by 3 bases and J by 0 bases, 5 bases remained unmatched. V usage is TRBV12-3 or TRBV12-4 and J usage is TRBJ2-7; 7 bases are shared with TRBD2. The material sequenced was PBMCs, mostly from graft donor cells, taken 360 days after TCRalphabeta/CD19-depleted stem cell transplant. This TCR was recovered from a boy younger than two who had a stem cell transplant for SCID, so the T cells may come from the graft donor. The CDR3 region has the DNA TGTGCCAGCAGTTTCCGTGGGGGGGTCTCCTACGAGCAGTACTTC. Translation: CASSFRGGVSYEQYF.